This passage covers 24 T cell receptor beta chains from one sample sequenced in a study of CD8 T cells in Susac syndrome. The RNA input was roughly 0.45 to 1 ug, and it was reverse transcribed with random hexamers. TCRdb itself ran the immunoSEQ multiplex PCR reads through MiXCR, one entry per CDR3 protein. Altogether a few hundred thousand distinct CDR3 sequences are present, approximately 84% being singletons, with the ten largest covering about 0.11%. The sequenced sample consisted of CD8+ T cells from PBMCs. The source is a human donor with multiple sclerosis.

V gene TRBV20-1 combines with J gene TRBJ2-2; TRBD2 aligns across 8 bases. The CDR3 totals 15 residues. V lost 0 bases, J lost 6 bases, and 6 bases stayed unmatched. Germline V gives CDR1 DFQATT, CDR2 SNEGSKA (reference sequence). The CDR3 reads CSARDRGSGAGELFF. The CDR3 DNA reads as TGCAGTGCTAGAGATCGGGGTAGCGGGGCCGGGGAGCTGTTTTTT.

CDR3 region: CASSPGGTTDTQYF. The CDR3 coding sequence is TGTGCCAGCAGCCCGGGGGGTACCACAGATACGCAGTATTTT. The chain is built from TRBV9 and TRBJ2-3, with 7 bases matching TRBD2. Germline trimming cut 4 bases from V and 2 bases from J; bases unmatched to any gene: 4. This CDR3 is built from 14 residues. In germline, CDR1 is SGDLS, CDR2 YYNGEE.

This clonotype was counted once. The rearrangement uses TRBV24-1 and TRBJ1-2; 8 bases align to TRBD1. This CDR3 has 14 residues. With V trimmed by 4 bases and J by 6 bases, 6 bases remained unmatched. Germline-derived CDR1 and CDR2 are KGHDR and SFDVKD. The CDR3 reads CATSDLDRAHGYTF. CDR3 nucleotides: TGTGCCACCAGTGACCTGGACAGGGCCCATGGCTACACCTTC.

J is TRBJ1-5 and V is TRBV18; D might be TRBD1 (5 bases). Germline lookup yields CDR1 KGHSH and CDR2 LQKENI. The CDR3 runs 14 residues. With 1 base removed from V and 2 bases from J, the gap between germline ends came to 6 bases. CDR3 DNA: TGTGCCAGCTCACCACGGGGACGCAATCAGCCCCAGCATTTT. This translates into CASSPRGRNQPQHF. The variable domain in full, completed from reference TRBV18 and TRBJ1-5, reads NAGVMQNPRHLVRRRGQEARLRCSPMKGHSHVYWYRQLPEEGLKFMVYLQKENIIDESGMPKERFSAEFPKEGPSILRIQQVVRGDSAAYFCASSPRGRNQPQHFGDGTRLSIL.

This chain links TRBV2 with TRBJ2-1; D possibly corresponds to TRBD2 (6 bases). The ends were cut back, 7 bases at V and 10 bases at J, with 8 bases in the middle. Per germline, CDR1 SNHLY and CDR2 FYNNEI. CDR3 size: 10 residues. The CDR3 loop reads CASIAAEQFF. Written as DNA, the CDR3 is TGTGCCAGCATAGCGGCCGAGCAGTTCTTC.

V usage is TRBV11-2 and J usage is TRBJ2-1; D remains ambiguous. This CDR3 is built from 13 residues. V lost 1 base, J lost 7 bases, and 8 bases lay in between. Germline values: CDR1 SGHAT, CDR2 FQNNGV. CDR3 coding DNA: TGTGCCAGCAGCTTAGTAGCTGGAAATGAGCAGTTCTTC. Translating it yields CASSLVAGNEQFF.

The chain carries TRBV6-1 and TRBJ2-3, with TRBD2 identical over 7 bases. In germline, CDR1 is MNHNS, CDR2 SASEGT. CDR3 length: 16 amino acids. V trimming: 6 bases; J trimming: 2 bases; junction bases outside the gene matches: 11. CDR3 nucleotide sequence: TGTGCCAGCAGCCCCGGAGGGGAGGGCCTCACAGATACGCAGTATTTT. Amino acids: CASSPGGEGLTDTQYF.

V gene TRBV28 combines with J gene TRBJ1-5; maybe TRBD1 (5 bases). Trimming pared 3 bases from V and 6 bases from J, leaving 12 bases between. This CDR3 has 14 residues. Germline assignment: CDR1 MDHEN and CDR2 SYDVKM. For the CDR3, the DNA is TGTGCCAGCAGTTTTGGGGGAATAGGTCAGCCCCAGCATTTT. This sequence encodes CASSFGGIGQPQHF.

V and J are TRBV4-1 and TRBJ2-1, with a tentative D call TRBD1 (6 bases). Trimming removed 2 bases at V and 3 bases at J, with 8 bases between. Looked up from germline, CDR1 is MGHRA and CDR2 is YSYEKL. There are 14 residues in the CDR3. The CDR3 region has the DNA TGCGCCAGCAGCCAAAGGGGGTTCTACAATGAGCAGTTCTTC. Translating it yields CASSQRGFYNEQFF.

This clonotype was found once. The chain recombines TRBV30 with TRBJ2-1; no reliable D call. V was pared by 5 bases and J by 0 bases, with 11 bases between. The CDR3 has 14 amino acids. Germline loops: CDR1 GTSNPN, CDR2 SVGIG (reference sequence). In nucleotides, the CDR3 is TGTGCCTGGTCTGGTGTGGGCTCCTACAATGAGCAGTTCTTC. It encodes CAWSGVGSYNEQFF.

The rearrangement uses TRBV7-9 and TRBJ2-7; a weak D match, TRBD1 (5 bases). The CDR3 totals 13 residues. CDR1 and CDR2 from the germline V gene are SEHNR and FQNEAQ (reference sequence). Trimming took 4 bases from V and 6 from J, leaving 13 bases between them. This CDR3 is CASSSDQGLEQYF. The CDR3 DNA is TGTGCCAGCAGCTCCGACCAGGGTCTCGAGCAGTACTTC.

This chain joins TRBV19 and TRBJ2-7, with D unresolved. The V end was cut by 7 bases, the J end by 1 base, with 14 bases between. Germline values: CDR1 LNHDA, CDR2 SQIVND (reference sequence). The CDR3 has 14 residues. CDR3 protein: CASKAPGVSYEQYF. CDR3 DNA: TGTGCCAGTAAAGCCCCAGGAGTGTCCTACGAGCAGTACTTC. The complete variable domain, with remaining parts taken from reference TRBV19 and TRBJ2-7, reads DGGITQSPKYLFRKEGQNVTLSCEQNLNHDAMYWYRQDPGQGLRLIYYSQIVNDFQKGDIAEGYSVSREKKESFPLTVTSAQKNPTAFYLCASKAPGVSYEQYFGPGTRLTVT.

The chain has TRBV25-1 and TRBJ2-3, with D perhaps being TRBD1 or TRBD2 (5 bases each). Per the germline V gene, CDR1 is MGHDK and CDR2 is SYGVNS. The CDR3 sequence is 14 residues long. V was trimmed by 5 bases and J by 2 bases, leaving 11 bases between them. CDR3 DNA: TGTGCCAGCAGTCGAGGGGCGTTCACAGATACGCAGTATTTT. Translation: CASSRGAFTDTQYF.

This rearrangement joins TRBV2 to TRBJ2-7; no reliable D call. Trimming shortened V by 8 bases and J by 7 bases, and 9 bases separated the two germline ends. CDR3 size: 10 residues. In germline, CDR1 is SNHLY, CDR2 FYNNEI. In DNA, the CDR3 is TGTGCCAGCGGTCCCGGGGAGCAGTACTTC. Residues: CASGPGEQYF.

This chain links TRBV27 with TRBJ2-6; TRBD1 or TRBD2 may be the D gene (5 bases each). The germline V gene encodes CDR1 MNHEY and CDR2 SMNVEV (reference sequence). V was pared by 6 bases and J by 0 bases, with 9 bases between. The CDR3 length is 15 residues. Written as DNA, the CDR3 is TGTGCCAGCAGCCAAGGGACCTCTGGGGCCAACGTCCTGACTTTC. Protein product: CASSQGTSGANVLTF.

The J gene is TRBJ1-2, the V gene TRBV30, with D perhaps matching TRBD1 (5 bases). CDR1 and CDR2 (germline): GTSNPN, SVGIG (reference sequence). The ends were cut back, 1 base at V and 5 bases at J, with 11 bases in the middle. This CDR3 is 13 amino acids long. The CDR3 region is CAWSGQGRYGYTF. DNA for the CDR3: TGTGCCTGGAGTGGGCAGGGCCGGTATGGCTACACCTTC.

In its sample, this clonotype was seen once. The chain employs TRBV28 and TRBJ2-2; 8 nucleotides match TRBD2. Germline CDR1 reads MDHEN; CDR2 reads SYDVKM. V shed 7 bases and J 5 bases; nucleotides not matched to a gene: 12. This CDR3 has 16 amino acids. The DNA for the CDR3 is TGTGCCAGCAACGGCGGACTAGCACTTAGTACCGGGGAGCTGTTTTTT. Translated, it gives CASNGGLALSTGELFF. Full variable domain (remainder filled in from reference TRBV28 and TRBJ2-2): DVKVTQSSRYLVKRTGEKVFLECVQDMDHENMFWYRQDPGLGLRLIYFSYDVKMKEKGDIPEGYSVSREKKERFSLILESASTNQTSMYLCASNGGLALSTGELFFGEGSRLTVL.

The rearrangement uses TRBV3-1 and TRBJ2-1; no clear D gene. The CDR3 length is 13 residues. CDR1 is LGHDT, CDR2 YNNKEL, per germline (reference sequence). V was cut by 4 bases and J by 9 bases, with 13 bases left in between. As DNA, the CDR3 is TGTGCCAGCAGCCCGTTCTTAGGCCGTGAGCAGTTCTTC. Amino acid sequence: CASSPFLGREQFF.

The V call is TRBV27, the J call TRBJ1-5; TRBD1 might be the D (5 bases). Looked up from germline, CDR1 is MNHEY and CDR2 is SMNVEV (reference sequence). This CDR3 is 14 amino acids long. V was pared by 6 bases and J by 2 bases, with 11 bases between. CDR3 nucleotides: TGTGCCAGCAGCCGCGGACACCGCAATCAGCCCCAGCATTTT. Amino acids: CASSRGHRNQPQHF.

The V and J genes are TRBV4-2 and TRBJ2-3; 8 bases line up with TRBD2. The CDR3 totals 16 residues. Germline V gives CDR1 LGHNA, CDR2 YNFKEQ. The junction had 5 bases not matched to a gene; V was cut back by 0 bases and J by 3 bases. CDR3 in amino acids: CASSQELADHTDTQYF. The CDR3 coding sequence is TGTGCCAGCAGCCAAGAACTAGCGGACCATACAGATACGCAGTATTTT.

This clonotype was picked up one time. The chain recombines TRBV27 with TRBJ2-1, with 10 bases lining up with TRBD2. This CDR3 contains 16 residues. The V segment lost 0 bases and the J segment 8 bases; nucleotides outside the gene matches: 7. Germline-derived CDR1 and CDR2 are MNHEY and SMNVEV (reference sequence). CDR3 protein: CASSLSSAGGPYEQFF. The DNA for the CDR3 is TGTGCCAGCAGTTTATCCTCAGCGGGAGGGCCCTATGAGCAGTTCTTC.

The chain employs TRBV6-5 and TRBJ2-7; TRBD1 agrees at 7 bases. V trimming: 4 bases; J trimming: 3 bases; junction bases outside the gene matches: 9. CDR3 size: 15 residues. Germline V gene lookup returns CDR1 MNHEY and CDR2 SVGAGI. Written as DNA, the CDR3 is TGTGCCAGCAGTTTAGGGGGCGAATATGTCTACGAGCAGTACTTC. As protein: CASSLGGEYVYEQYF.

The chain carries TRBV9 and TRBJ1-2; D is unclear. The germline gives CDR1 SGDLS, CDR2 YYNGEE. The CDR3 is 13 residues long. Trimming pared 3 bases from V and 3 bases from J, leaving 9 bases between. As DNA, the CDR3 is TGTGCCAGCAGCGAGGACGTAGACTATGGCTACACCTTC. Translation: CASSEDVDYGYTF.

The V and J genes are TRBV15 and TRBJ1-5; D gene uncertain. Trimming cost V 0 bases and J 0 bases, with 9 bases left between them. The CDR3 is 16 amino acids. CDR1 and CDR2 from the germline V gene are LNHNV and YYDKDF (reference sequence). The CDR3 reads CATSRDLVYSNQPQHF. The CDR3, as DNA: TGTGCCACCAGCAGAGATTTAGTCTATAGCAATCAGCCCCAGCATTTT.